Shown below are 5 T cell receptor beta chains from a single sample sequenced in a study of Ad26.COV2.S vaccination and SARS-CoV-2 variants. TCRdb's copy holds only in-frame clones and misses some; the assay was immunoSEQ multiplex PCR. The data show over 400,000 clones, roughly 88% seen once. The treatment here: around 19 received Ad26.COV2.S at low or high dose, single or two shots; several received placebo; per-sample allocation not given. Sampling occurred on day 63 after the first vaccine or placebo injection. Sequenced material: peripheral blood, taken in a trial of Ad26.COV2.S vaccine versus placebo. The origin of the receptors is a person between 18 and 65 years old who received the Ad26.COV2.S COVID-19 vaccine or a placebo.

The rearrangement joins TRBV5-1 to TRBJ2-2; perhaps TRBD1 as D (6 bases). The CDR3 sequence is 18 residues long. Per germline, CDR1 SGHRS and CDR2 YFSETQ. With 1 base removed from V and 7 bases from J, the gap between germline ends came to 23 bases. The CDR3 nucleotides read TGCGCCAGCAGCTTGCTTCCCCAAATCGCGCAGGGGAGCGGGGAGCTGTTTTTT. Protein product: CASSLLPQIAQGSGELFF.

The CDR3 DNA reads as TGTGCCACCAGTGATAGCCAGGCCCTGGAGAGCTACACCTTC. As protein: CATSDSQALESYTF. This chain connects TRBV24-1 to TRBJ1-2; no clear D gene. V gave up 3 bases and J gave up 9 bases, with 16 bases separating them. CDR3 length: 14 amino acids. The V gene's germline CDR1 is KGHDR and CDR2 SFDVKD.

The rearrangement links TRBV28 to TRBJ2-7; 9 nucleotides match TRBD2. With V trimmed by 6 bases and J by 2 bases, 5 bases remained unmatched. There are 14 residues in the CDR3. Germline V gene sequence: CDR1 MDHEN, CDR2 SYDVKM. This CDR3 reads CASRKTSGPYEQYF. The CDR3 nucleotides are TGTGCCAGCAGAAAGACTAGCGGCCCCTACGAGCAGTACTTC.

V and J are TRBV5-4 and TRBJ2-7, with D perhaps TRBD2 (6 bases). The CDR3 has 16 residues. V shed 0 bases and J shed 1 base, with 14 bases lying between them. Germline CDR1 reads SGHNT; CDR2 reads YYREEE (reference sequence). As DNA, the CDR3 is TGTGCCAGCAGCTTGGATTTGGGTAGCGGTTCCTACGAGCAGTACTTC. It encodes CASSLDLGSGSYEQYF.

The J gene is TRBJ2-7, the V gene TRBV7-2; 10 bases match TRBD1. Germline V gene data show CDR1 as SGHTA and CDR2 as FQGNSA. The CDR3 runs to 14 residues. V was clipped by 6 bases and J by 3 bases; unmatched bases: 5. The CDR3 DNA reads TGTGCCAGCAGATTCGGACAGGGGGGCTACGAGCAGTACTTC. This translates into CASRFGQGGYEQYF.